Following are 32 T cell receptor beta chains from one sample sequenced in a study of cytomegalovirus exposure and HLA in healthy donors. The PCR had 60 Vbeta and 13 Jbeta primers. The assay was immunoSEQ multiplex PCR, and TCRdb's table has in-frame clones only and misses some. The profile shows about 110,000 clones, about 75% of them singletons. Sequenced sample: PBMCs. These receptors all come from a middle-aged man in good health and CMV-seronegative.

The chain uses TRBV6-1 and TRBJ2-5, with 11 positions matching TRBD2. The CDR3 length is 16 residues. The J segment lost 2 bases and the V segment lost 3 bases, leaving 5 bases of the junction unmatched. Germline CDR1 and CDR2: MNHNS and SASEGT. CDR3 nucleotide sequence: TGTGCCAGCAGTGACACTAGCGGGGGCGAGCAAGAGACCCAGTACTTC. The encoded protein is CASSDTSGGEQETQYF.

The rearrangement links TRBV6-5 to TRBJ1-4, with a tentative D call TRBD1 (5 bases). This CDR3 comprises 14 residues. Germline V gives CDR1 MNHEY, CDR2 SVGAGI. The V end lost 2 bases, the J end lost 3 bases, and 7 bases lay between the germline ends. CDR3 sequence: CASSYGGANEKLFF. The CDR3 region has the DNA TGTGCCAGCAGTTACGGGGGGGCTAATGAAAAACTGTTTTTT.

The chain has TRBV2 and TRBJ2-2, with no clear D. The CDR3 has 13 amino acids. Deletions cut 4 bases from V and 5 bases from J, with 8 bases between. Germline V gene data show CDR1 as SNHLY and CDR2 as FYNNEI. The CDR3 region is CASSGLATGELFF. The DNA for the CDR3 is TGTGCCAGCAGTGGGTTAGCAACCGGGGAGCTGTTTTTT.

The V call is TRBV2, the J call TRBJ2-5; D might be TRBD1 (6 bases). Near its end, the DNA agrees better with TRBJ2-7, so the J call may be wrong. The germline V gene has CDR1 SNHLY and CDR2 FYNNEI. This CDR3 is built from 14 residues. The CDR3 region is CASRNRDNSYEQYF. CDR3 sequence (DNA): TGTGCCAGCAGGAACCGGGACAACTCCTACGAGCAGTACTTC.

Concerning this clone itself: The sample has other DNA sequences that encode this CDR3 too. The chain joins TRBV6-1 to TRBJ2-7; 11 positions match TRBD1. The ends lost 3 bases at V and 0 bases at J; junction bases unmatched: 1. This CDR3 comprises 15 residues. Germline values: CDR1 MNHNS, CDR2 SASEGT. CDR3 nucleotide sequence: TGTGCCAGCAGTGAGGGGACAGGGGGCTCCTACGAGCAGTACTTC. Its protein product is CASSEGTGGSYEQYF.

V and J are TRBV6-7 and TRBJ1-1, with D perhaps TRBD1 (5 bases). TRBV6-7 is annotated as an ORF whose role is uncertain. The CDR3 totals 17 residues. Trimming pared 4 bases from V and 4 bases from J, leaving 22 bases between. The CDR3 protein is CASSSEPGLEAGTEAFF. For the CDR3, the DNA is TGTGCCAGCAGTTCCGAGCCGGGACTCGAGGCAGGCACTGAAGCTTTCTTT.

Here the CDR3 reads CASSLGSLNQPQHF. DNA of the CDR3: TGTGCCAGCAGCTTGGGAAGCTTAAATCAGCCCCAGCATTTT. The chain carries TRBV5-6 and TRBJ1-5; D is ambiguous. Germline V lookup: CDR1 SGHDT, CDR2 YYEEEE. V was shortened by 0 bases and J by 4 bases, with 8 bases between the two germline ends. The CDR3 totals 14 residues.

The rearrangement joins TRBV10-3 to TRBJ2-7; D might be TRBD2 (7 bases). This CDR3 contains 14 residues. Trimming stripped 0 bases from V and 5 bases from J, with 11 bases between. Per germline, CDR1 ENHRY and CDR2 SYGVKD. CDR3 sequence reads: CAISESGGLNEQYF. CDR3 nucleotide sequence: TGTGCCATCAGTGAGTCGGGGGGGCTCAACGAGCAGTACTTC.

The chain couples TRBV5-1 to TRBJ2-3, with 7 positions matching TRBD1. Germline V CDR1 and CDR2: SGHRS, YFSETQ. V lost 4 bases and J lost 2; bases outside the gene matches: 10. The CDR3 totals 16 residues. DNA for the CDR3: TGCGCCAGCAGCAATTGGGACAGACTTCTCACAGATACGCAGTATTTT. It translates to CASSNWDRLLTDTQYF.

V is TRBV15 and J is TRBJ1-2, with 7 bases matching TRBD1. Germline CDR1 LNHNV, CDR2 YYDKDF (reference sequence). V lost 2 bases, J lost 8 bases, and 8 bases stayed unmatched. The CDR3 consists of 14 residues. CDR3 nucleotide sequence: TGTGCCACCAGCAGATTACAGGGGAATGGAGGCTACACCTTC. Translating gives CATSRLQGNGGYTF.

The genes are TRBV5-4 and TRBJ1-1, with a possible D match to TRBD1 (6 bases). Trimming took off 0 bases at V and 10 bases at J, with 19 bases between the two ends. CDR3 length: 15 residues. Germline CDR1 is SGHNT and CDR2 is YYREEE (reference sequence). CDR3 in amino acids: CASSLAGTPNSRAFF. In DNA form, the CDR3 reads TGTGCCAGCAGCTTGGCCGGGACACCAAATTCAAGAGCTTTCTTT.

CDR3 residues: CASIPSTGRTEAFF. The CDR3 DNA is TGTGCCAGCATCCCTTCGACAGGGAGGACTGAAGCTTTCTTT. The chain uses TRBV6-1 and TRBJ1-1, with 7 bases matching TRBD1. Germline V gives CDR1 MNHNS, CDR2 SASEGT. This CDR3 contains 14 residues. V shed 7 bases and J 5 bases; nucleotides not matched to a gene: 10.

This rearrangement joins TRBV7-2 to TRBJ2-1; maybe TRBD2 (5 bases). V dropped 1 base and J dropped 4 bases, with 14 bases sitting between them. The CDR3 has 16 residues. Germline loops: CDR1 SGHTA, CDR2 FQGNSA. The CDR3 protein is CASSLVTPSRYNEQFF. The CDR3 bases are TGTGCCAGCAGCTTAGTAACGCCTAGCAGGTACAATGAGCAGTTCTTC.

This clone was counted between two and nine times. The V gene is TRBV19, the J gene TRBJ1-2; perhaps TRBD1 as D (6 bases). Germline CDR1 LNHDA, CDR2 SQIVND (reference sequence). Trimming stripped 6 bases from V and 4 bases from J, with 12 bases between. The CDR3 loop spans 13 amino acids. The CDR3 nucleotides read TGTGCCAGTAGCCCTCAGGGGTTCTATGGCTACACCTTC. This sequence encodes CASSPQGFYGYTF.

The rearrangement joins TRBV23-1 to TRBJ2-1; tentatively, D is TRBD2 (6 bases). TRBV23-1 belongs to the ORF category, with a function that is uncertain. This CDR3 has 17 amino acids. Trimming left V 0 bases short and J 0 bases short, with 12 bases between. The chain's CDR3 is CASSQSAGPRSYNEQFF. The CDR3, as DNA: TGCGCCAGCAGTCAATCGGCGGGACCGCGCTCCTACAATGAGCAGTTCTTC.

The V gene is TRBV7-3, the J gene TRBJ1-1; tentative D call: TRBD1 (5 bases). V lost 5 bases and J lost 0, with 7 bases in between. CDR1 is SGHTA and CDR2 is FQGTGA in the germline V gene. There are 13 residues in the CDR3. CDR3 loop: CASSRQMNTEAFF. CDR3 nucleotides: TGTGCCAGCAGCCGACAGATGAACACTGAAGCTTTCTTT.

This chain joins TRBV5-4 and TRBJ2-5, with 12 bases that match TRBD1. CDR3 length: 15 residues. V lost 5 bases to trimming and J lost 4 bases; unmatched junction nucleotides: 6. Germline CDR1 is SGHNT and CDR2 is YYREEE (reference sequence). The CDR3 protein is CASRPGTGGRETQYF. CDR3 nucleotide sequence: TGTGCCAGCAGGCCCGGGACAGGGGGCAGAGAGACCCAGTACTTC.

The rearrangement joins TRBV1 to TRBJ2-5; the D call TRBD1 from the table was never checked on the DNA. TRBV1 is flagged as a pseudogene. The CDR3 contains 16 residues. The CDR3, as DNA: TGCACCAGCAGCCAAGATGTCGGACAGGGGAGGGAGACCCAGTACTTC. This gives the protein CTSSQDVGQGRETQYF.

The CDR3 spells CASSLEAGTDTQYF. CDR3 DNA sequence: TGCGCCAGCAGCTTGGAAGCGGGGACAGATACGCAGTATTTT. The gene calls are TRBV5-1 and TRBJ2-3, with 7 bases that match TRBD2. The CDR3 extends over 14 amino acids. The V gene's germline CDR1 is SGHRS and CDR2 YFSETQ. V lost 0 bases to trimming and J lost 3 bases; unmatched junction nucleotides: 1.

J is TRBJ2-2 and V is TRBV5-1; 12 positions agree with TRBD2. Germline CDR1 is SGHRS and CDR2 is YFSETQ. The CDR3 runs 16 residues. V trimming: 4 bases; J trimming: 5 bases; junction bases outside the gene matches: 6. In DNA, the CDR3 is TGCGCCAGCAGCCCTAGCGGGGGGGCCTTAACCGGGGAGCTGTTTTTT. It yields the protein CASSPSGGALTGELFF.

This clone was counted a few times. The rearrangement joins TRBV27 to TRBJ2-7, with TRBD1 matching over 9 bases. The CDR3 sequence is 16 residues long. V lost 6 bases to trimming and J lost 8 bases; unmatched junction nucleotides: 17. Germline lookup yields CDR1 MNHEY and CDR2 SMNVEV (reference sequence). The CDR3 protein is CASSPTSGQGVLKQYF. The CDR3 nucleotides read TGTGCCAGCAGCCCAACCTCGGGACAGGGAGTCTTAAAGCAGTACTTC.

This CDR3 is CASSEQTGREQYF. The CDR3 bases are TGTGCCAGCAGTGAGCAGACAGGGCGCGAGCAGTACTTC. The chain couples TRBV2 to TRBJ2-7; 7 bases map to TRBD1. The J segment lost 6 bases and the V segment lost 3 bases, leaving 5 bases of the junction unmatched. The CDR3 contains 13 residues. Germline loops: CDR1 SNHLY, CDR2 FYNNEI.

The chain combines TRBV19 with TRBJ2-7, with 7 nucleotides matching TRBD1. CDR3 size: 17 residues. Germline V gene data show CDR1 as LNHDA and CDR2 as SQIVND (reference sequence). The ends lost 1 base at V and 2 bases at J; junction bases unmatched: 11. CDR3 coding DNA: TGTGCCAGTAGTATAGCGATGGGACAGACGATTCCCTACGAGCAGTACTTC. Translation: CASSIAMGQTIPYEQYF.

The genes are TRBV18 and TRBJ1-4; perhaps TRBD1 as D (5 bases). Trimming stripped 8 bases from V and 9 bases from J, with 25 bases between. Looked up from germline, CDR1 is KGHSH and CDR2 is LQKENI. CDR3 length equals 16 residues. CDR3 nucleotides: TGTGCCAGCCCAGGGCGCCCCCTCCAACTAATGAAAAAACTGTTTTTT. This gives the protein CASPGRPLQLMKKLFF.

This clone was counted between two and nine times. V usage is TRBV18 and J usage is TRBJ1-2; 9 bases agree with TRBD1. The CDR3 extends over 12 amino acids. V shed 8 bases, J shed 3 bases, and the junction held 1 base outside the gene matches. Looked up from germline, CDR1 is KGHSH and CDR2 is LQKENI. CDR3: CASRQGDYGYTF. CDR3 bases: TGTGCCAGCCGACAGGGGGACTATGGCTACACCTTC.

The rearrangement links TRBV19 to TRBJ1-2; TRBD1 might be the D (6 bases). Trimming left V 3 bases short and J 0 bases short, with 14 bases between. CDR3 length equals 16 residues. Per germline, CDR1 LNHDA and CDR2 SQIVND (reference sequence). CDR3 loop: CASSILGQTTNYGYTF. The CDR3, as DNA: TGTGCCAGTAGTATCCTCGGACAGACGACTAACTATGGCTACACCTTC.

The chain carries TRBV6-5 and TRBJ2-2; 8 positions agree with TRBD1. The germline gives CDR1 MNHEY, CDR2 SVGAGI. Trimming took 6 bases from V and 0 from J; bases not matched to a gene: 3. The CDR3 has 15 residues. The CDR3 sequence: CASSRGPTNTGELFF. The DNA for the CDR3 is TGTGCCAGCAGCAGGGGGCCAACGAACACCGGGGAGCTGTTTTTT.

In its sample, this clone was seen a few times. This rearrangement joins TRBV11-1 to TRBJ2-7; possibly TRBD2 for D (8 bases). This CDR3 has 17 residues. Germline CDR1 is SGHAT and CDR2 is FQDESV (reference sequence). V lost 4 bases and J lost 0, with 19 bases in between. CDR3 residues: CASSSAGGTRSSYEQYF. The CDR3 DNA sequence: TGTGCCAGCAGCTCCGCAGGGGGGACTAGGAGCTCCTACGAGCAGTACTTC. Complete variable domain (other parts from reference TRBV11-1 and TRBJ2-7): EAEVAQSPRYKITEKSQAVAFWCDPISGHATLYWYRQILGQGPELLVQFQDESVVDDSQLPKDRFSAERLKGVDSTLKIQPAELGDSAMYLCASSSAGGTRSSYEQYFGPGTRLTVT.

The chain uses TRBV18 and TRBJ1-4, with unresolved D. The V and J ends lost 6 bases and 6 bases respectively, with 11 bases between them. CDR1 and CDR2 (germline): KGHSH, LQKENI. This CDR3 comprises 13 residues. This chain's CDR3 is CASSPPVDEKLFF. The CDR3 DNA is TGTGCCAGCTCCCCCCCTGTTGATGAAAAACTGTTTTTT.

This chain uses TRBV19 with TRBJ1-1; 7 nucleotides line up with TRBD1. After removal of 4 bases from V and 5 bases from J, the junction contained 1 base not matched to a gene. In germline, CDR1 is LNHDA, CDR2 SQIVND (reference sequence). The CDR3 runs to 12 residues. The CDR3 DNA reads as TGTGCCAGTAGTAGCAGGGGGACTGAAGCTTTCTTT. Protein: CASSSRGTEAFF.

J is TRBJ1-4 and V is TRBV5-1; D gene unclear. The ends were cut back, 1 base at V and 0 bases at J, with 4 bases in the middle. Germline CDR1 is SGHRS and CDR2 is YFSETQ. This CDR3 is built from 14 residues. CDR3 sequence (DNA): TGCGCCAGCAGCTTGTTTACAACTAATGAAAAACTGTTTTTT. Residues: CASSLFTTNEKLFF.

The chain employs TRBV5-6 and TRBJ2-3; 7 nucleotides match TRBD2. The CDR3 consists of 16 residues. Germline V gives CDR1 SGHDT, CDR2 YYEEEE. V gave up 2 bases and J gave up 0 bases; unmatched junction bases: 6. CDR3 in DNA: TGTGCCAGCAGCTTCGCGAGCGGGGCTAGCACAGATACGCAGTATTTT. Protein sequence: CASSFASGASTDTQYF. Drawing the rest from reference TRBV5-6 and TRBJ2-3, the complete variable domain is DAGVTQSPTHLIKTRGQQVTLRCSPKSGHDTVSWYQQALGQGPQFIFQYYEEEERQRGNFPDRFSGHQFPNYSSELNVNALLLGDSALYLCASSFASGASTDTQYFGPGTRLTVL.